This TCR beta chain emerged from a study of cytomegalovirus exposure and HLA in healthy donors (TCRdb year 2017). Background for the entire study: An earlier analysis of several hundred of the donors reported approximately 260 Gb of sequence data and some 110 million unique TCR beta sequences obtained from roughly 180 million T cells. Of the approximately 400 genotyped donors, more than 75% were placed in the genetic ancestry cluster associated with self-reported Caucasian donors. Donor age, sex, ethnicity and CMV serostatus were compiled together with the repertoire data. To predict cytomegalovirus infection status, the study combined high-throughput TCR immunosequencing, statistical association of individual TCRs with disease status, and machine learning. Both class I and class II loci were covered by HLA typing, at four-digit resolution. Among about 400 genotyped donors of the cohort, an average of approximately 240,000 unique TCR beta nucleotide sequences was sequenced per donor, of which about 18% were non-productive. All discovery cohort repertoires had been generated using a single sequencing platform. A separate validation cohort of roughly 130 different subjects was used in addition to the 666-subject first cohort. In an earlier analysis of 587 of the donors, high-throughput TCR beta sequencing was used to judge whether each TCR beta V gene segment behaved as functional or pseudogenic. About 330 gigabases of sequencing data and around 80 million unique TCR sequences made up an early release that covered 640 HLA-typed donors. In a later genetic analysis, genome-wide SNP genotypes for about 65% of the roughly 700 donors were used, and that subset was treated as a discovery cohort. The study aimed to test whether cataloging public T cell receptors could reveal signatures of past pathogen exposure. Rather than drawing on any new phenotypic data, the later analysis identified candidate immune exposures from TCR beta sequences and the way those sequences occurred across donors. In a later analysis, previously published TCR beta repertoires from some 640 donors were re-analyzed and high-resolution HLA genotyping was added so that TCR occurrence patterns could be studied. Typing coverage varied by locus: roughly 629-640 donors for A, B, C, DRB1 and DQB1; 522 for DQA1; about 570 for DPA1; 400 to 480 for DPB1. Because of strong linkage in the cohort, roughly five DR-DQ haplotypes were treated as single units for association and clustering. The T cell repertoires of roughly 660 subjects were profiled by immunosequencing and related to cytomegalovirus serostatus. Study-wide findings and limitations: Most TCR sequences were observed very rarely across donors, whereas some public TCRs were present in many individuals. Broadly in line with IMGT annotations, most TCR beta V segments showed up in productive rearrangements about 87% or about 30% of the time in an earlier analysis of several hundred of the donors. Only TCR beta chains were sequenced in this cohort, and the absence of alpha or paired-chain data limited detectable features. Some IMGT-functional V segments, including TRBV6-2 and TRBV6-3, could not be distinguished by the 87-base-pair reads and were therefore excluded. In vitro tests confirmed that a few of the cytomegalovirus-associated TCR beta chains recognize cytomegalovirus antigens. HLA typing was unavailable for some donors at each locus, so association tests used only the typed subset. An association between a missense DCLRE1C variant and V-gene and J-gene trimming of TCR beta chains was found in a later genetic analysis and replicated in an independent cohort. Cytomegalovirus status was reported to be diagnosed by the classifier with high specificity and sensitivity in both the original and validation cohorts. Specific HLA alleles were associated with 18,000 or so TCR beta sequences at a false discovery rate of 0.05 in a later analysis. Sequencing depth was assumed to be roughly uniform across donors in the presence/absence analyses, though that assumption may not hold. A later genetic analysis reported fewer N-insertions in productive TCRs among donors in an Asian-associated ancestry cluster than the approximately 670-donor mean. Correlated functional status among segregating V segments might reflect linkage disequilibrium, but an unknown experimental factor could not be ruled out. When HLA alleles, especially DR and DQ, strongly co-occurred, TCR associations were difficult to assign to individual alleles. According to a later analysis, TCR association rates differed among HLA loci, with DRB1 alleles showing the most associated TCRs and HLA-C alleles showing the fewest. Several of the top co-occurrence clusters appeared to be linked to parvovirus B19, influenza, CMV and Epstein-Barr virus, according to a later analysis. According to the authors, the approach could potentially be generalized to other disease states and immunological phenotypes. A further reported finding was that TCR beta sequences accurately predicted the HLA-A and HLA-B alleles for most subjects in the first cohort. In a later analysis, HLA-associated TCR beta chains were found to be more clonally expanded and to have lower generation probabilities than equally common non-associated chains. According to a later analysis, most CMV-associated TCR beta chains appeared to be HLA-restricted, and the HLA associations seemed to be driven largely by CMV exposure. The sequencing pipeline was judged likely to have produced a cluster of highly shared sequence variants as a technical artifact. Because counts were too low, 15 to 20 rarely observed V segments, including chromosome 9 orphons, were excluded from the earlier analysis of fewer than 650 of the donors. A total of 150 to 200 TCR beta chains were listed by the study as associated with cytomegalovirus. The only immune exposure information available for the cohort was CMV serostatus.

Libraries were prepared through the immunoSEQ multiplex PCR assay. For the multiplex PCR, a mixture combining 60 forward primers for TCR Vbeta segments and 13 reverse primers for TCR Jbeta segments was used. Amplification of the CDR3 region of rearranged TCR beta genes was performed with a multiplex PCR assay on genomic DNA. Amplified TCR beta libraries were sequenced as 87-base-pair reads on the Illumina HiSeq System. The published analysis was carried out like this. A later analysis counted tens of millions of unique TCR beta chains across the 550 to 800 repertoires, and 10 million to 12 million of these chains were shared by at least two donors. A nearest-neighbor algorithm error-corrected the raw reads and collapsed the reads into unique sequences, merging closely related sequences to remove PCR and sequencing errors. To assign V, D and J gene segments, CDR3 sequences were aligned to IMGT reference sequences. For a sequence to be retained, a match of at least six nucleotides to both a V gene segment and a J gene segment was required. Rearrangements were classified as productive when the CDR3 lacked stop codons and remained in frame with V and J, and all other rearrangements were classified as non-productive. CDR3 was defined according to IMGT convention as the region running from the second conserved V-encoded cysteine to the conserved J-encoded phenylalanine. Sequences without an unambiguous match to a single V gene segment were excluded from the earlier analysis of a few hundred of the donors. An earlier analysis of 587 of the donors called V segments functional above 56.7% productive rearrangements and segregating when the between-donor standard deviation exceeded 5%. A statistical classification framework was built for diagnosing cytomegalovirus status from the catalog of TCR beta chain sequences. V and J gene assignment, in a later analysis, came from comparing TCR nucleotide sequences with IMGT/GENE-DB human TR gene sequences. In a later analysis, CDR3 sequences and most-parsimonious VDJ recombination scenarios were assigned using the TCRdist pipeline. A later analysis defined each TCR beta chain by its CDR3 amino acid sequence plus V-gene family, and excluded reads lacking a unique V-gene family. As a way to deal with suspected cross-contamination and a sequencing artifact, a later analysis dropped hundreds of nucleotide sequences that were highly shared and had low generation probability. For each public chain, a later analysis derived a clonal expansion index from normalized ranks of inferred template counts within each repertoire. A later analysis computed generation probabilities with a VDJ recombination model fitted to out-of-frame rearrangements, and checked the results against IGoR. In a later analysis, TCR-TCR, TCR-HLA and TCR-CMV co-occurrence was scored with hypergeometric tests, and a repertoire-size bias correction was applied to TCR pairs. To estimate false discovery rates, a later analysis permuted the HLA or CMV assignments 20 times. In a later analysis, co-occurring TCRs were grouped using DBSCAN, and TCRdist sequence similarity was added for clustering within HLA-allele-positive subsets. For co-occurrence clustering, repertoires with fewer than 30,000 or more than 120,000 public chains were excluded, along with 5 or 6 repertoires with anomalous nucleotide sharing. As stored in TCRdb, this immuneACCESS dataset retains in-frame rearrangements with V and J assigned. A fraction of the clones does not appear; measured against another copy, unresolved V genes explain less than half of the discrepancy, and the remainder lacks a known reason. V and J calls and clone size are copied from that table; D and trimming were computed from the DNA. This sample comprises 150,000 or so clones, around 85% of them detected only once. Clones ranked in the top ten supply roughly 8.8% of the sample.

This clone was seen a few times. Its antigen has not been determined. No much larger clone exists at a distance of one base, and base qualities are not known. The cohort was made up of 666 healthy bone marrow donors. All cohort members were sampled while nominally healthy, although unrecorded immune exposures were likely present. The donor was CMV seropositive and was included in the group of 250 to 300 seropositive cohort members. A peripheral blood sample was collected from each donor, and TCR beta sequencing was performed on peripheral blood mononuclear cells. Genomic DNA was extracted from the blood cell samples with the Qiagen DNeasy Blood Extraction Kit. Germline trimming amounts to 2 bases on V and 7 bases on J, with 7 as the count of junction bases outside the gene matches. The CDR3 contains 15 residues, cysteine and phenylalanine counted. This entry keeps only the CDR3 DNA: 45 bases, framed from base 1. In the germline V gene, CDR1 corresponds to KGHSH and CDR2 to LQKENI.

This receptor chain uses TRBV18 and TRBJ1-5, with 8 bases aligning to TRBD1. Sequencing was performed on PBMCs. This TCR derives from a man between 18 and 35 years old in good health and CMV-seropositive. The CDR3 sequence is CASSPAQGVGQPQHF. The DNA reads TGTGCCAGCTCACCAGCACAGGGGGTTGGACAGCCCCAGCATTTT.